Listed here are 12 T cell receptor beta chains from one sample, sequenced in a study of tumor-infiltrating lymphocytes in oesophageal squamous cell carcinoma. TCRdb reanalysed the PCR reads using MiXCR and keeps one entry per CDR3 protein. Found here are around 21,000 distinct CDR3 sequences, just over 40% of them singletons; the top ten hold about 10%. Sequenced sample: normal esophageal tissue next to the tumor. These receptor sequences come from a male donor with esophageal squamous cell carcinoma.

This clonotype was detected ten times or more. This chain uses TRBV11-2 with TRBJ2-5; D is unresolved. The CDR3 loop spans 14 amino acids. Trimming removed 5 bases at V and 2 bases at J, with 12 bases between. CDR1 is SGHAT, CDR2 FQNNGV, per germline. This CDR3 reads CASSPNNRQETQYF. CDR3 nucleotides: TGTGCCAGCAGCCCGAATAATCGGCAAGAGACCCAGTACTTC.

This clonotype was counted many times. This chain connects TRBV28 to TRBJ2-3; either TRBD1 or TRBD2 may fit D (5 bases each). Trimming pared 6 bases from V and 4 bases from J, leaving 14 bases between. CDR1 and CDR2 from the germline V gene are MDHEN and SYDVKM. The CDR3 spans 14 residues. The CDR3 spells CASRPGPRSDTQYF. The DNA of the CDR3 is TGTGCCAGCAGGCCGGGACCGAGGTCAGATACGCAGTATTTT. Supplemented by reference TRBV28 and TRBJ2-3, the full variable domain reads DVKVTQSSRYLVKRTGEKVFLECVQDMDHENMFWYRQDPGLGLRLIYFSYDVKMKEKGDIPEGYSVSREKKERFSLILESASTNQTSMYLCASRPGPRSDTQYFGPGTRLTVL.

As regards this clonotype: The CDR3 end shows no conserved phenylalanine or tryptophan, and so a read error is likely. The limits of the CDR3 on the DNA are not certain, so only TCRdb's listed CDR3 is given. The rearrangement joins TRBV7-4 to TRBJ2-1. The CDR3 adds up to 15 amino acids, both ends counted. Germline V gives CDR1 SGHVT, CDR2 SQSDAQ. CDR3 region: CASSLVGGYGYTFGS.

The rearrangement links TRBV6-5 to TRBJ2-2, with 12 bases lining up with TRBD2. CDR1 is MNHEY and CDR2 is SVGAGI in the germline V gene. Losses at the gene ends were 6 bases for V and 8 bases for J; bases not matched to a gene: 10. The length of the CDR3 is 16 residues. CDR3 in amino acids: CASSRRRLAGEGELFF. In DNA, the CDR3 is TGTGCCAGCAGCCGAAGGAGACTAGCGGGAGAAGGGGAGCTGTTTTTT.

This clonotype was seen only once. The genes are TRBV7-9 and TRBJ2-5; maybe TRBD1 (6 bases). V lost 1 base and J lost 5, with 14 bases in between. Germline CDR1 reads SEHNR; CDR2 reads FQNEAQ (reference sequence). The CDR3 length is 15 residues. CDR3 loop: CASSLGSGDGETQYF. For the CDR3, the DNA is TGTGCCAGCAGCTTAGGATCAGGGGATGGGGAGACCCAGTACTTC.

This clonotype was counted many times. V is TRBV6-1 and J is TRBJ1-2; 8 bases are shared with TRBD1. The CDR3 is made up of 12 amino acids. In germline, CDR1 is MNHNS, CDR2 SASEGT. With V trimmed by 8 bases and J by 9 bases, 8 bases remained unmatched. CDR3: CASATGGASYTF. The DNA for the CDR3 is TGTGCCAGCGCAACAGGGGGGGCCAGCTACACCTTC.

This chain joins TRBV5-3 and TRBJ1-5; 10 nucleotides agree with TRBD1. TRBV5-3 is filed as an ORF, its function uncertain. J was trimmed by 7 bases and V by 8 bases; bases with no gene match: 18. CDR3 length equals 17 residues. CDR3 in amino acids: CASNPSLGTGAGQPQHF. CDR3 sequence (DNA): TGTGCCAGCAACCCTTCCTTAGGGACAGGGGCGGGGCAGCCCCAGCATTTT.

This clonotype turned up a few times. The V call is TRBV24-1, the J call TRBJ2-1, with 8 bases identical to TRBD1. TRBJ2-5 matches the DNA end more closely, so the J call is doubtful. The CDR3 runs 16 residues. Germline V gene lookup returns CDR1 KGHDR and CDR2 SFDVKD. The DNA for the CDR3 is TGTGCCACCAGTGATTTTGGGACAGGCCCTCAAGAGACCCAGTACTTC. Protein product: CATSDFGTGPQETQYF.

Many counts were recorded for this clonotype. The chain uses TRBV20-1 and TRBJ2-3; D remains ambiguous. Trimming cost V 1 base and J 4 bases, with 18 bases left between them. Germline-derived CDR1 and CDR2 are DFQATT and SNEGSKA (reference sequence). This CDR3 has 16 amino acids. CDR3 in amino acids: CSARVPARLIADTQYF. CDR3 sequence (DNA): TGCAGTGCTAGAGTTCCCGCCCGACTGATCGCAGATACGCAGTATTTT.

This clonotype was counted between two and nine times. This chain joins TRBV7-4 and TRBJ2-7, with D tentatively TRBD2 (6 bases). The closer fit of TRBJ2-1 to the DNA end suggests the J call may be wrong. The CDR3 is made up of 15 amino acids. The germline gives CDR1 SGHVT, CDR2 SQSDAQ. The CDR3 sequence is CASSLKGTPYNEQFF. The DNA for the CDR3 is TGTGCCAGCAGCTTAAAGGGGACTCCCTACAATGAGCAGTTCTTC.

The chain carries TRBV24-1 and TRBJ1-5; the D gene is possibly TRBD1 (5 bases). This CDR3 region has 15 residues. V shed 5 bases and J shed 2 bases, with 12 bases lying between them. The germline V gene has CDR1 KGHDR and CDR2 SFDVKD. CDR3 sequence (DNA): TGTGCCACCAGTGCTCAGGGAGGTGGCAATCAGCCCCAGCATTTT. It translates to CATSAQGGGNQPQHF.

Remarks on this clonotype: The junction shows a germline mismatch at one end, possibly a read error. The V and J genes are TRBV6-6 and TRBJ2-1; D unclear. Germline V gene data show CDR1 as MNHNY and CDR2 as SVGAGI (reference sequence). This CDR3 has 15 residues. The CDR3 is CASSFGWNFNSPLHF. CDR3 DNA: TGTGCCAGCAGTTTCGGGTGGAACTTTAATTCACCCCTCCACTTC.